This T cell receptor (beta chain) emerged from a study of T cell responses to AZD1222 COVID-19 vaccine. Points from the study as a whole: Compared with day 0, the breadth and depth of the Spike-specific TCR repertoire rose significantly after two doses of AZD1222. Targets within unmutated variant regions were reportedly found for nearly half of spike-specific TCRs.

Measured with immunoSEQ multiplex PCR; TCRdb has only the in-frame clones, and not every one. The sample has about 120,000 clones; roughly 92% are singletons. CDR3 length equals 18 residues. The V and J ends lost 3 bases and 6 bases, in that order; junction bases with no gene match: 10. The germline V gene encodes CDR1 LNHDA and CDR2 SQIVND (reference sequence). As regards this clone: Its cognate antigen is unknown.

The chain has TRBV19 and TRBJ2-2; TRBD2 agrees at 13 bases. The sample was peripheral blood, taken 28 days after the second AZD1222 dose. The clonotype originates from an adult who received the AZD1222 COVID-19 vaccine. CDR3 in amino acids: CASSMPGLAGLAAGELFF. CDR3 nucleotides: TGTGCCAGTAGTATGCCGGGACTAGCGGGATTGGCAGCCGGGGAGCTGTTTTTT.